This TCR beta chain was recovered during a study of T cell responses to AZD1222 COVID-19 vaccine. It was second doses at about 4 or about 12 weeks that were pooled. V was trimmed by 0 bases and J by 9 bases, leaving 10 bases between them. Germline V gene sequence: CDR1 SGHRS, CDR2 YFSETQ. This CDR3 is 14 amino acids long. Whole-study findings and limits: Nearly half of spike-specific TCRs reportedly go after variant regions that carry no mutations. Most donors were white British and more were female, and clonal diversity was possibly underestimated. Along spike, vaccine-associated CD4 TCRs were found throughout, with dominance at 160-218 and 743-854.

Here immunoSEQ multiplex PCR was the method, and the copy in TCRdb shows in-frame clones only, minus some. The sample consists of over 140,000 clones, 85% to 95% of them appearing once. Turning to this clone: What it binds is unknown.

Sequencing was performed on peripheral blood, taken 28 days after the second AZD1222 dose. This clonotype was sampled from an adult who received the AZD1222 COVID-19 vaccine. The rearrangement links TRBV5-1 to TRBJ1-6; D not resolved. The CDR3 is CASSLVQTGSPLHF. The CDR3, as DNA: TGCGCCAGCAGCTTGGTACAAACCGGTTCACCCCTCCACTTT.